This TCR beta chain was sequenced for a study of graft-versus-host responses after intestinal transplantation. Study-wide context: Those transplanted obtained multivisceral, liver-intestinal, or isolated intestinal grafts. Each recipient received anti-thymocyte globulin induction, then tacrolimus and steroids for roughly 3 years. General study points: Across patients carrying graft-donor T cell macrochimerism, allografts held high graft-versus-host to host-versus-graft clonal ratios. Recipient bone marrow held GvH clones, some seen earlier in ileum or blood.

The data were produced by immunoSEQ multiplex PCR, yet TCRdb's version contains in-frame clones alone and is incomplete. The table shows roughly 46,000 clones, with 85% to 95% occurring only once. Comment on this clone: Its antigen is not known.

Germline CDR1 reads SQVTM; CDR2 reads ANQGSEA. Trimming cost V 7 bases and J 5 bases; bases outside gene matches: 3. CDR3 length: 13 amino acids. Material: PBMCs, obtained 786 days after a first intestinal transplant, on the day of a second. The sequence derives from a human patient who received an intestinal transplant, so some T cells may come from the graft donor. V usage is TRBV29-1 and J usage is TRBJ2-3, with 13 nucleotides matching TRBD2. Written as DNA, the CDR3 is TGCAGCGCCCGACTAGCGGGAGGAGATACGCAGTATTTT. It is translated as CSARLAGGDTQYF.